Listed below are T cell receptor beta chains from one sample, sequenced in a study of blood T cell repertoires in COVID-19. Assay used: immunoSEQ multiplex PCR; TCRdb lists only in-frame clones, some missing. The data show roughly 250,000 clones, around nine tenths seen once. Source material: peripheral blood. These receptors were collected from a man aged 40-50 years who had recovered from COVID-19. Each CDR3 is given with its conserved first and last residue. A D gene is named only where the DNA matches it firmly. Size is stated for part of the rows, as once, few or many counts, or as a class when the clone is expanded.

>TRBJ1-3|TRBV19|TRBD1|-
TGTGCCAGTAGGGCGGACAGGGCTCCTGGAAACACCATATATTTT
CASRADRAPGNTIYF
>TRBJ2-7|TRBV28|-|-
TGTGCCAGCAGTTTAGGCGGAGGCCTGGGTGAGCAGTACTTC
CASSLGGGLGEQYF
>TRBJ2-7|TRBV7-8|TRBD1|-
TGTGCCAGCAGCTTCCGACAGGGCTACGAGCAGTACTTC
CASSFRQGYEQYF
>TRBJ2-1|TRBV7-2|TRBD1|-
TGTGCCAGCAGCTCAAGAGGGGGCTACTTATACAATGAGCAGTTCTTC
CASSSRGGYLYNEQFF
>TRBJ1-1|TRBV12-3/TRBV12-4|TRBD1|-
TGTGCCAGCAGTTTCGACAGGGGGAGAGCTTTCTTT
CASSFDRGRAFF
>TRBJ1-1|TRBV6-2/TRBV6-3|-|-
TGTGCCAGCAGTTGGGCGTTGAACACTGAAGCTTTCTTT
CASSWALNTEAFF
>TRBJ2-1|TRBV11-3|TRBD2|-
TGTGCCAGCAGTCAACTAGCGGGATGGGGCAATGAGCAGTTCTTC
CASSQLAGWGNEQFF
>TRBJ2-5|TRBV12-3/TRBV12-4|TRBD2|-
TGTGCCAGCAGTTTAATGGGGCGGGGGGAAGAGTACTTC
CASSLMGRGEEYF
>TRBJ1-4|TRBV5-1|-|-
TGCGCCAGCAGCTTGGACACAGTAAATGAAAAACTGTTTTTT
CASSLDTVNEKLFF
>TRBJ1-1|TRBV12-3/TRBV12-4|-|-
TGTGCCAGCAGTTTGTACGGGAACACTGAAGCTTTCTTT
CASSLYGNTEAFF
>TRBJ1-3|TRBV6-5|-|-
TGTGCCAGCAGCTTGGGAGGGGACACCATATATTTT
CASSLGGDTIYF
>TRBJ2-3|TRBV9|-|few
TGTGCCAGCAGCGTTTTACACAGTAAAACAGATACGCAGTATTTT
CASSVLHSKTDTQYF
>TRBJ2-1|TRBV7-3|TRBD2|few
TGTGCCAGCAGCTTAAGCGGGGGGCGCTCGTACAATGAGCAGTTCTTC
CASSLSGGRSYNEQFF